This record concerns one T cell receptor (beta chain) sequence. The data were taken from a study of shared clonotypes between healthy human individuals. Profiled with immunoSEQ multiplex PCR; TCRdb holds only in-frame clones, not every one. The data show about 2.1 million clones, 93% seen once. Selected positively for CCR7 and CD45RO-negative, naive CD8 cells excluded terminally differentiated effector memory CD45RA+ cells. V was trimmed by 7 bases and J by 6 bases, leaving 18 bases between them. The CDR3 spans 14 residues. CDR1 is MDHEN and CDR2 is SYDVKM in the germline V gene. Sequenced input: naive CD8+ T cells from PBMCs. The chain carries TRBV28 and TRBJ2-5; D may be TRBD1 (5 bases). The clonotype was recovered from a man aged 18-30 years in good health. Some clones in this sample may be carry-over from other donors' samples. The CDR3 DNA is TGTGCCAGCAATGACTTAGACAGTCCGAAGACCCAGTACTTC. Amino acids: CASNDLDSPKTQYF.